This T cell receptor beta chain was sequenced during a study of Ad26.COV2.S vaccination and SARS-CoV-2 variants. Treatment denoted: around 19 received Ad26.COV2.S at low or high dose, single or two shots; 5 received placebo; per-sample allocation not given. After the first vaccine or placebo injection, samples were drawn on day 63. This CDR3 comprises 14 residues. Trimming took off 2 bases at V and 1 base at J, with 6 bases between the two ends. The germline V gene encodes CDR1 SGHRS and CDR2 YFSETQ. Profiling relied on immunoSEQ multiplex PCR, and the TCRdb table lists in-frame clones only, not all of them. The sample holds around 340,000 clones, about 88% seen once.

This sequence was found in a person between 18 and 59 years old who received the Ad26.COV2.S COVID-19 vaccine or a placebo. The sequences come from peripheral blood, collected in a trial of Ad26.COV2.S vaccine versus placebo. The rearrangement joins TRBV5-1 to TRBJ2-2; D is ambiguous. The DNA for the CDR3 is TGCGCCAGCAGCTTTTTAGGGAACACCGGGGAGCTGTTTTTT. Its translation is CASSFLGNTGELFF.